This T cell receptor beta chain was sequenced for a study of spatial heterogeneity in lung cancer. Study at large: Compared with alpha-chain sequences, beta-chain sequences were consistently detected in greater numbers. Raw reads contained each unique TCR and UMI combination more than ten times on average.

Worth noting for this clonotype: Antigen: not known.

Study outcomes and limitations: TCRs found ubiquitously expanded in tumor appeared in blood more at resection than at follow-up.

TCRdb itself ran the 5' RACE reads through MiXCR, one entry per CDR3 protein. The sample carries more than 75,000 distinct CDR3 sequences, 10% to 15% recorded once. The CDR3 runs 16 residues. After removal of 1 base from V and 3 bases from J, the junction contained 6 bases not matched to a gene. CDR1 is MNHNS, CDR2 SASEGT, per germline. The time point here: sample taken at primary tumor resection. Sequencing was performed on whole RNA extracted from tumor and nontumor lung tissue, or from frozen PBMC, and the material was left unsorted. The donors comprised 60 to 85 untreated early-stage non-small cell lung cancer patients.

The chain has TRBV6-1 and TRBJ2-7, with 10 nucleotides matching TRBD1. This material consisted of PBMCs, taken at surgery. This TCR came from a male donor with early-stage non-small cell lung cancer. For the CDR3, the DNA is TGTGCCAGCAGTGAAGAGAGAGGGGACAGGGGCTACGAGCAGTACTTC. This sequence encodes CASSEERGDRGYEQYF.